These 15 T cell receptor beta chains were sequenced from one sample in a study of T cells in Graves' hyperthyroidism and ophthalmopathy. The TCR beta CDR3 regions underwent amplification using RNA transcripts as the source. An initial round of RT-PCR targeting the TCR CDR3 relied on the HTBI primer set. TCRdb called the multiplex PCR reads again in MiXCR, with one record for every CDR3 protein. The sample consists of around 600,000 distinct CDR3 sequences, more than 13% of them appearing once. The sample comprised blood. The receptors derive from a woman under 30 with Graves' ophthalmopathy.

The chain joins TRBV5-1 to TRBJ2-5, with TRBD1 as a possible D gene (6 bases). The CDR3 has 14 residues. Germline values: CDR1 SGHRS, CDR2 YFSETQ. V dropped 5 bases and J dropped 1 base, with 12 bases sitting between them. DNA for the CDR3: TGCGCCAGCAGGGTGGGACAAATCCAAGAGACCCAGTACTTC. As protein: CASRVGQIQETQYF. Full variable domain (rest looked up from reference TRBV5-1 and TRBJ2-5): KAGVTQTPRYLIKTRGQQVTLSCSPISGHRSVSWYQQTPGQGLQFLFEYFSETQRNKGNFPGRFSGRQFSNSRSEMNVSTLELGDSALYLCASRVGQIQETQYFGPGTRLLVL.

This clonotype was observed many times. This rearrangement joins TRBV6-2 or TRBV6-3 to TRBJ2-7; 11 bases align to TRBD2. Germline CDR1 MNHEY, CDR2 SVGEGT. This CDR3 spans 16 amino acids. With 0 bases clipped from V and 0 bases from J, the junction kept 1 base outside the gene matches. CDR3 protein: CASSYSGTSGSYEQYF. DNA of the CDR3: TGTGCCAGCAGTTACTCCGGGACTAGCGGCTCCTACGAGCAGTACTTC.

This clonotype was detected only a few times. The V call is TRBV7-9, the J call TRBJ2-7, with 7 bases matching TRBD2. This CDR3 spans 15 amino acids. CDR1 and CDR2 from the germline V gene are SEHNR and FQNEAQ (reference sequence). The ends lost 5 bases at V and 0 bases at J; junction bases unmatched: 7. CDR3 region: CASSPPAGSSYEQYF. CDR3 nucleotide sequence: TGTGCCAGCAGCCCGCCAGCGGGAAGCTCCTACGAGCAGTACTTC.

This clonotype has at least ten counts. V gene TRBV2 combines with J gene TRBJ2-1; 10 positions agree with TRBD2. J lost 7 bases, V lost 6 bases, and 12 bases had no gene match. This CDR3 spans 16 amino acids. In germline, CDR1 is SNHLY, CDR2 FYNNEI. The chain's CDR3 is CASSYTGLAVLNEQFF. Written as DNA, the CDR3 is TGTGCCAGCAGCTATACTGGACTAGCGGTCCTAAATGAGCAGTTCTTC. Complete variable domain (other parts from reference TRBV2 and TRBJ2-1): EPEVTQTPSHQVTQMGQEVILRCVPISNHLYFYWYRQILGQKVEFLVSFYNNEISEKSEIFDDQFSVERPDGSNFTLKIRSTKLEDSAMYFCASSYTGLAVLNEQFFGPGTRLTVL.

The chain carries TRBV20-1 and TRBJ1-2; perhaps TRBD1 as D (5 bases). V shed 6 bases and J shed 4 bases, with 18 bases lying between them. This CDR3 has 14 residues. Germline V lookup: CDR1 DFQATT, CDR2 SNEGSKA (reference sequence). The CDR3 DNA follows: TGCAGTGCCCCGGTCTCGGGGGAGGGCTATGGCTACACCTTC. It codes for CSAPVSGEGYGYTF.

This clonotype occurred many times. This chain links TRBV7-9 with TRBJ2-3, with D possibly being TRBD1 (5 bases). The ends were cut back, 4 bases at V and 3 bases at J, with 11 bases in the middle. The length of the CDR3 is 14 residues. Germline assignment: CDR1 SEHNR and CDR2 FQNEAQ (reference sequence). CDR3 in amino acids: CASSSMQGTDTQYF. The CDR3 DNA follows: TGTGCCAGCAGCTCGATGCAGGGTACAGATACGCAGTATTTT.

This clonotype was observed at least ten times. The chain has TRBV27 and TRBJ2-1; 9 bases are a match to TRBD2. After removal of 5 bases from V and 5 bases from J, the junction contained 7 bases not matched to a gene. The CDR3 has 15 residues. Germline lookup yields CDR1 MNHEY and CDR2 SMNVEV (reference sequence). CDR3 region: CASSHVSGSNNEQFF. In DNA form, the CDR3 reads TGTGCCAGCAGTCACGTTAGCGGGAGCAACAATGAGCAGTTCTTC.

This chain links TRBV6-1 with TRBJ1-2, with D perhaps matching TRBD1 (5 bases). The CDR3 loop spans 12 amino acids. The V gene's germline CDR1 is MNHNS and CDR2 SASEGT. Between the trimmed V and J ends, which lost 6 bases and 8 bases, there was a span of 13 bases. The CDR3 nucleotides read TGTGCCAGCAGGCGACAGAGTGGGGGCTACACCTTC. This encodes CASRRQSGGYTF.

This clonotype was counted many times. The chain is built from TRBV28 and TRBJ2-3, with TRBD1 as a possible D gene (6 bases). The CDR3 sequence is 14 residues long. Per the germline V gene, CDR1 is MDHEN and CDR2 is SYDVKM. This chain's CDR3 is CATQQGFGTDTQYF. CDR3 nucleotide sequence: TGTGCAACTCAACAGGGTTTCGGCACAGATACGCAGTATTTT. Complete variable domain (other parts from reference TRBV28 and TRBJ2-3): DVKVTQSSRYLVKRTGEKVFLECVQDMDHENMFWYRQDPGLGLRLIYFSYDVKMKEKGDIPEGYSVSREKKERFSLILESASTNQTSMYLCATQQGFGTDTQYFGPGTRLTVL.

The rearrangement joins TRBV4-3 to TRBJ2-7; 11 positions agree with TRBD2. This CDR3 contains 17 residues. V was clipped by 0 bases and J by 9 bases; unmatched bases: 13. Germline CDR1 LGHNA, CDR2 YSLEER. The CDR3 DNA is TGCGCCAGCAGCCAAGACAGCCGGGCACTAGCGGGAGAGGTGCAGTACTTC. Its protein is CASSQDSRALAGEVQYF.

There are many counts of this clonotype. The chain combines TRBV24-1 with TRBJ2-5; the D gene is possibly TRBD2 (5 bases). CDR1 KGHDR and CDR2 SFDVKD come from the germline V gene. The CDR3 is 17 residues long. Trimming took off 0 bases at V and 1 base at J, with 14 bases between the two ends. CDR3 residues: CATSDLRGGRLQETQYF. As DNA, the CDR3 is TGTGCCACCAGTGATTTGCGGGGTGGGAGACTCCAAGAGACCCAGTACTTC.

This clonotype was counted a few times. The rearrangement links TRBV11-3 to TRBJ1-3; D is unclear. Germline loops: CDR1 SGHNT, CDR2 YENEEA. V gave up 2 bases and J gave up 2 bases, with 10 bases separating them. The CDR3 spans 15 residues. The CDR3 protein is CASSLPPPAGNTIYF. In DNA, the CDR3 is TGTGCCAGCAGCTTACCACCCCCCGCTGGAAACACCATATATTTT.

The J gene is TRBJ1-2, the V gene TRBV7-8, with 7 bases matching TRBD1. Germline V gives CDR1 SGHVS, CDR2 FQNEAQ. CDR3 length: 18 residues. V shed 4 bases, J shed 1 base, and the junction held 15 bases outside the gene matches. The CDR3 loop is CASSSIVRGRLRNYGYTF. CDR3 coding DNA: TGTGCCAGCAGCTCCATAGTGAGGGGGCGACTCCGTAACTATGGCTACACCTTC. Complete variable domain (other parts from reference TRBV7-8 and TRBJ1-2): GAGVSQSPRYKVAKRGQDVALRCDPISGHVSLFWYQQALGQGPEFLTYFQNEAQLDKSGLPSDRFFAERPEGSVSTLKIQRTQQEDSAVYLCASSSIVRGRLRNYGYTFGSGTRLTVV.

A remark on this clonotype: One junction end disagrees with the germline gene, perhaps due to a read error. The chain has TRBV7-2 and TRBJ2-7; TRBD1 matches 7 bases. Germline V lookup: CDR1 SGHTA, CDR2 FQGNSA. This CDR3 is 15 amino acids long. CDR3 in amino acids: CASSQDRDSLYEQYF. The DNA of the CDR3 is TGCGCCAGCAGCCAAGACCGGGACAGCCTCTACGAGCAGTACTTC.

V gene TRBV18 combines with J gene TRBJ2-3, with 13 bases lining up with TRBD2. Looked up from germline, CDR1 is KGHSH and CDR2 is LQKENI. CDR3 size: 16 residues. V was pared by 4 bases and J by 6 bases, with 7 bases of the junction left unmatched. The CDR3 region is CASSLGTSGMADTQYF. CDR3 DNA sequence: TGTGCCAGCTCACTCGGGACTAGCGGGATGGCGGATACGCAGTATTTT. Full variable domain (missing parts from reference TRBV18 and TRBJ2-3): NAGVMQNPRHLVRRRGQEARLRCSPMKGHSHVYWYRQLPEEGLKFMVYLQKENIIDESGMPKERFSAEFPKEGPSILRIQQVVRGDSAAYFCASSLGTSGMADTQYFGPGTRLTVL.